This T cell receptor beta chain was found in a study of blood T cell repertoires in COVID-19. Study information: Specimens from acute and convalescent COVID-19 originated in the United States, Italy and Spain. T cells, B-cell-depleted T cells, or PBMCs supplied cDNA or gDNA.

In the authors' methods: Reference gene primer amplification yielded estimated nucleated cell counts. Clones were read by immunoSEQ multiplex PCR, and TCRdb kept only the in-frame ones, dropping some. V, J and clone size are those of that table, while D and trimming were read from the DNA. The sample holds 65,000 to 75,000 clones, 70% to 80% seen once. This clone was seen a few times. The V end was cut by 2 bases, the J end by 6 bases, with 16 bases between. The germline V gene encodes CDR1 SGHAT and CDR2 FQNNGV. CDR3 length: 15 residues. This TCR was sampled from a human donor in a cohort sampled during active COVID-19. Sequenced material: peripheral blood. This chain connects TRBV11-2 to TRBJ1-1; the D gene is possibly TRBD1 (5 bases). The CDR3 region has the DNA TGTGCCAGCAGCTTAATTTTGGGGCGGCCACCTGAAGCTTTCTTT. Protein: CASSLILGRPPEAFF.